This TCR beta chain was profiled in a study of CD8+CD57+ T cells in acquired aplastic anemia. Study-level information: Roughly 3 ug was the average amount of DNA from sorted CD4+ and CD8+ cells.

This clonotype was seen only once. Its antigen is as yet unknown. Study-wide results and limits: Patients and controls shared some 30 CD8+ CDR3 sequences, highly expressed in patients.

The sequenced patients had an expansion of CD8+CD57+ cells seen by flow cytometry. At the time of blood sampling, patients had not yet received any therapy. Both TCR beta VDJ combination and CDR3 sequence profiling were carried out. Genomic DNA was the template for this profiling. TCRdb reprocessed the reads with MiXCR, giving one entry per CDR3 protein. The table includes roughly 160,000 distinct CDR3 sequences, under 55% detected once. The ends were cut back, 0 bases at V and 7 bases at J, with 9 bases in the middle. Looked up from germline, CDR1 is SEHNR and CDR2 is FQNEAQ (reference sequence). This CDR3 is built from 13 residues.

This clonotype was sampled from a human donor with aplastic anemia. Specimen: sorted CD4+, CD8+, or CD8+CD57+ T cells (not recorded which) from PBMCs. The V call is TRBV7-9, the J call TRBJ1-1, with a possible D match to TRBD1 (6 bases). The CDR3 DNA sequence: TGTGCCAGCAGCTTAGCGATGGACAGTGAAGCTTTCTTT. Amino acid sequence: CASSLAMDSEAFF. The whole variable domain, filled in from reference TRBV7-9 and TRBJ1-1, reads DTGVSQNPRHKITKRGQNVTFRCDPISEHNRLYWYRQTLGQGPEFLTYFQNEAQLEKSRLLSDRFSAERPKGSFSTLEIQRTEQGDSAMYLCASSLAMDSEAFFGQGTRLTVV.